What follows is one T cell receptor (beta chain) and its context. This sample is part of a study of blood T cell repertoires in COVID-19. The germline V gene encodes CDR1 MNHEY and CDR2 SMNVEV (reference sequence). V dropped 4 bases and J dropped 8 bases, with 12 bases sitting between them. The CDR3 loop spans 13 amino acids. Using immunoSEQ multiplex PCR, the repertoire was profiled, and TCRdb retains in-frame clones only, with some absent. The sample contains some 200,000 clones, 80% to 90% of which appear only once. Recruits, aged about 18 to 100 years, lived in 24 US areas. This sequence was found in a woman aged 45-60 years in a cohort exposed to, infected with or recovered from COVID-19 (not recorded which). This rearrangement joins TRBV27 to TRBJ2-4; no clear D gene. Sequencing input: PBMCs or T cells enriched from blood (not recorded which). CDR3: CASSSPPHYIQYF. For the CDR3, the DNA is TGTGCCAGCAGTTCTCCCCCTCACTACATTCAGTACTTC.